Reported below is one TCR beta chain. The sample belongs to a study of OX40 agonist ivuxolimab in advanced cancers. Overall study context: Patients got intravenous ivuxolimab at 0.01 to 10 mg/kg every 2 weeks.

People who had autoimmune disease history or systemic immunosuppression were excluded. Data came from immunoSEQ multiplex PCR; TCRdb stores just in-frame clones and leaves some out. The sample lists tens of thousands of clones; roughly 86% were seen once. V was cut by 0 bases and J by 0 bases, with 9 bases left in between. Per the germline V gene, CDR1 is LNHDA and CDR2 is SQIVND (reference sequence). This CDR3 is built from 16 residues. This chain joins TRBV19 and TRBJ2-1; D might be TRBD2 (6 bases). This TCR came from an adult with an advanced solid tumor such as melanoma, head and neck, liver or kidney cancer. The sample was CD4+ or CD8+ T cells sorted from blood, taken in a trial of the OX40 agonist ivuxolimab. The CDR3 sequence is CASSIDGGSSYNEQFF. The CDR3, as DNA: TGTGCCAGTAGTATAGACGGGGGTAGCTCCTACAATGAGCAGTTCTTC.